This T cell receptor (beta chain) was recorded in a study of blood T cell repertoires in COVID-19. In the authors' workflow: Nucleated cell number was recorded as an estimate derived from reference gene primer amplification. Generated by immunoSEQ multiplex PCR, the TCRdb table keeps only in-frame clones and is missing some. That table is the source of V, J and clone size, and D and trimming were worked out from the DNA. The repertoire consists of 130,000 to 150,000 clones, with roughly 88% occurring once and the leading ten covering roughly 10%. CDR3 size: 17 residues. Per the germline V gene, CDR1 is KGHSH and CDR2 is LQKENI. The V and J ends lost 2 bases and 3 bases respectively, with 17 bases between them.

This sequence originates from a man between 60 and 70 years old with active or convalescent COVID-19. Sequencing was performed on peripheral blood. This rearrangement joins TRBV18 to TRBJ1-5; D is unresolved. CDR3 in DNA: TGTGCCAGCTCACCAGGAGGAACAGCCGTATTCAATCAGCCCCAGCATTTT. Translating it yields CASSPGGTAVFNQPQHF.